The 21 T cell receptor beta chains in this list originate from one sample, sequenced in a study of blood T cells in healthy people across ages. A second PCR, run for roughly 7 to 12 cycles, used a sample-barcoded 5' primer plus a J-beta primer mix. TCRdb fed the 5' RACE reads into MiXCR, producing one record per CDR3 protein. The sample lists about a million distinct CDR3 sequences, 51% seen once, with about 21% in the top ten. Material: blood. Receptor source: a woman aged 55 to 70 in good health.

In this sample, this clonotype turned up a few times. The chain's CDR3 is CATSGLAGYNEQFF. CDR3 bases: TGCGCCACTTCGGGGCTAGCGGGTTACAATGAGCAGTTCTTC. The chain has TRBV4-1 and TRBJ2-1; 8 nucleotides match TRBD2. The CDR3 is 14 amino acids. The ends lost 10 bases at V and 4 bases at J; junction bases unmatched: 9. From germline, CDR1 is MGHRA and CDR2 YSYEKL.

The chain combines TRBV6-5 with TRBJ2-5; 9 bases match TRBD2. The germline V gene has CDR1 MNHEY and CDR2 SVGAGI. The V segment lost 5 bases and the J segment 5 bases; nucleotides outside the gene matches: 3. The CDR3 contains 13 residues. The CDR3 loop is CASSQSGRETQYF. Here the CDR3 DNA reads TGTGCCAGCAGTCAAAGCGGGAGGGAGACCCAGTACTTC.

Comments on this clonotype: In this CDR3 the conserved last residue, phenylalanine or tryptophan, is missing, so a read error is likely. CDR3: CASSLSSRTSGSYYQYY. The CDR3 DNA reads TGCGCCAGCAGCTTGTCTTCCAGGACTAGCGGGAGTTATTATCAGTACTAC. This chain connects TRBV5-1 to TRBJ2-5, with 13 bases aligning to TRBD2. The J segment lost 11 bases and the V segment lost 1 base, leaving 14 bases of the junction unmatched. The CDR3 extends over 17 amino acids. Germline assignment: CDR1 SGHRS and CDR2 YFSETQ.

The sample holds a few counts of this clonotype. The chain combines TRBV6-1 with TRBJ1-2; D unclear. V was clipped by 3 bases and J by 8 bases, with 10 bases between them. The CDR3 spans 12 residues. CDR1 is MNHNS and CDR2 is SASEGT in the germline V gene. CDR3 bases: TGTGCCAGCAGTGAGCGGTTATTCGGCTACACCTTC. Protein sequence: CASSERLFGYTF.

The chain is built from TRBV29-1 and TRBJ2-7; D is perhaps TRBD2 (5 bases). CDR1 and CDR2 from the germline V gene are SQVTM and ANQGSEA. The CDR3 length is 14 residues. V lost 6 bases, J lost 2 bases, and 17 bases lay in between. The CDR3 DNA reads as TGCAGCGTCACCGGTGTTTCCGGGGCCTACGAGCAGTACTTC. Its translation: CSVTGVSGAYEQYF.

The chain is built from TRBV7-2 and TRBJ2-7; 9 bases line up with TRBD1. Judging by the DNA end, TRBJ2-1 fits better; the J call may be wrong. The CDR3 contains 19 residues. Germline V CDR1 and CDR2: SGHTA, FQGNSA. The CDR3 DNA reads as TGTGCCAGCAGCTTGCGGGACAGGGCTTCGTGGGAGGGTGGCAATGAGCAGTTCTTC. This translates into CASSLRDRASWEGGNEQFF.

This clonotype has a handful of counts. At one end the junction does not follow the germline gene, possibly because of a read error. The chain uses TRBV5-1 and TRBJ2-5; D gene ambiguous. Germline lookup yields CDR1 SGHRS and CDR2 YFSETQ. This CDR3 has 14 residues. CDR3 in DNA: TGTGCCAGCAGTTTAGGGCCTTCCCAAGAGACCCAGTACTTC. It encodes CASSLGPSQETQYF.

The gene calls are TRBV28 and TRBJ2-7, with D hard to call. The CDR3 spans 14 residues. Trimming took 6 bases from V and 1 from J, leaving 13 bases between them. Germline V CDR1 and CDR2: MDHEN, SYDVKM. As DNA, the CDR3 is TGTGCCAGCAGGATCCCCTCTGGTTCCTACGAGCAGTACTTC. Translating it yields CASRIPSGSYEQYF.

This chain links TRBV12-3 or TRBV12-4 with TRBJ2-3; D is perhaps TRBD2 (7 bases). The CDR3 is 14 amino acids. The ends were cut back, 7 bases at V and 4 bases at J, with 15 bases in the middle. The chain's CDR3 is CASNGGAEADTQYF. In nucleotides, the CDR3 is TGTGCCAGCAATGGGGGGGCTGAAGCAGATACGCAGTATTTT.

The rearrangement links TRBV5-1 to TRBJ2-5; D unclear. V shed 4 bases and J shed 0 bases, with 13 bases lying between them. Per germline, CDR1 SGHRS and CDR2 YFSETQ. This CDR3 spans 15 amino acids. The CDR3 loop is CASSQNQGYQETQYF. The DNA for the CDR3 is TGCGCCAGCAGCCAGAACCAAGGTTACCAAGAGACCCAGTACTTC.

This clonotype was counted only a few times. The V call is TRBV10-2, the J call TRBJ1-6, with D possibly being TRBD1 (5 bases). The V end lost 2 bases, the J end lost 11 bases, and 16 bases lay between the germline ends. The germline V gene has CDR1 WSHSY and CDR2 SAAADI. The CDR3 is 15 amino acids. This CDR3 is CASSEPEQGRPPLHF. The CDR3 nucleotides are TGCGCCAGCAGTGAGCCAGAGCAGGGAAGGCCACCCCTCCACTTT.

The chain joins TRBV9 to TRBJ2-5; D unresolved. CDR3 size: 16 residues. CDR1 is SGDLS, CDR2 YYNGEE, per germline. V lost 3 bases and J lost 4, with 19 bases in between. In DNA, the CDR3 is TGTGCCAGCAGCGCTTCTGGGTCAGCTAAGGGAGAGACCCAGTACTTC. This sequence encodes CASSASGSAKGETQYF.

V is TRBV29-1 and J is TRBJ2-7, with 7 bases lining up with TRBD1. This CDR3 contains 14 residues. Trimming cost V 6 bases and J 2 bases; bases outside gene matches: 10. The germline CDR1 and CDR2 sequences are SQVTM and ANQGSEA. Here the CDR3 DNA reads TGCAGCGTCCGGCCGACAGGGAGCACCTACGAGCAGTACTTC. It codes for CSVRPTGSTYEQYF.

This chain uses TRBV28 with TRBJ1-3, with TRBD1 identical over 8 bases. V lost 6 bases, J lost 3 bases, and 7 bases stayed unmatched. The CDR3 is 15 amino acids. Germline lookup yields CDR1 MDHEN and CDR2 SYDVKM. The CDR3 DNA follows: TGTGCCAGCAGGTCGACAGGGGAGGATGGAAACACCATATATTTT. It translates to CASRSTGEDGNTIYF.

This clonotype was detected a few times. This sequence joins TRBV6-1 and TRBJ1-1; D gene uncertain. Trimming pared 5 bases from V and 3 bases from J, leaving 13 bases between. Germline CDR1 and CDR2: MNHNS and SASEGT. This CDR3 contains 14 residues. This CDR3 is CASSSNLGYTEAFF. CDR3 DNA: TGTGCCAGCAGTTCCAATCTGGGGTACACTGAAGCTTTCTTT.

The gene calls are TRBV15 and TRBJ2-1; 12 bases agree with TRBD2. The V gene's germline CDR1 is LNHNV and CDR2 YYDKDF (reference sequence). There are 14 residues in the CDR3. Trimming took 8 bases from V and 6 from J; bases not matched to a gene: 5. The CDR3 nucleotides are TGTGCCACCGTAACTAGCGGGGGGCTCAATGAGCAGTTCTTC. Translating gives CATVTSGGLNEQFF.

This chain uses TRBV5-1 with TRBJ2-5; D may match TRBD1 or TRBD2 (5 bases each). Germline CDR1 and CDR2: SGHRS and YFSETQ. V lost 3 bases and J lost 11, with 26 bases in between. The length of the CDR3 is 16 residues. CDR3 amino acids: CASSSHRGIINNEQYF. The CDR3 nucleotides are TGCGCCAGCAGCTCCCACCGGGGCATAATAAACAATGAGCAGTACTTC.

Concerning this clonotype itself: The junction does not match germline at one end; this may be a read error. The chain has TRBV3-1 and TRBJ2-7; D might be TRBD1 or TRBD2, each matching 5 bases. Germline V CDR1 and CDR2: LGHDT, YNNKEL (reference sequence). The CDR3 contains 16 residues. The CDR3 protein is CTSSRQLAAGSGEQYF. The DNA for the CDR3 is TGTACCAGCAGCCGCCAACTGGCGGCAGGGAGCGGCGAGCAGTACTTC.

The genes are TRBV7-6 and TRBJ1-2; D unresolved. Trimming removed 4 bases at V and 7 bases at J, with 22 bases between. The CDR3 length is 16 residues. Germline V lookup: CDR1 SGHVS, CDR2 FNYEAQ. CDR3 sequence: CASSSPGFRTSSGYTF. CDR3 bases: TGTGCCAGCAGCTCCCCCGGATTCAGAACATCTAGTGGCTACACCTTC.

The chain combines TRBV12-3 or TRBV12-4 with TRBJ2-7; D may be TRBD1 (6 bases). Trimming took 5 bases from V and 3 from J, leaving 17 bases between them. The CDR3 totals 15 residues. Here the CDR3 DNA reads TGTGCCAGCAGTATGGGGGCACTTCAGAACTACGAGCAGTACTTC. Amino acids: CASSMGALQNYEQYF.

The chain uses TRBV7-2 and TRBJ2-2, with 8 nucleotides matching TRBD2. The V gene's germline CDR1 is SGHTA and CDR2 FQGNSA. There are 15 residues in the CDR3. V shed 4 bases and J 5 bases; nucleotides not matched to a gene: 6. For the CDR3, the DNA is TGTGCCAGCAGCTATGGACTAGCAGCGACCGGGGAGCTGTTTTTT. Protein: CASSYGLAATGELFF.